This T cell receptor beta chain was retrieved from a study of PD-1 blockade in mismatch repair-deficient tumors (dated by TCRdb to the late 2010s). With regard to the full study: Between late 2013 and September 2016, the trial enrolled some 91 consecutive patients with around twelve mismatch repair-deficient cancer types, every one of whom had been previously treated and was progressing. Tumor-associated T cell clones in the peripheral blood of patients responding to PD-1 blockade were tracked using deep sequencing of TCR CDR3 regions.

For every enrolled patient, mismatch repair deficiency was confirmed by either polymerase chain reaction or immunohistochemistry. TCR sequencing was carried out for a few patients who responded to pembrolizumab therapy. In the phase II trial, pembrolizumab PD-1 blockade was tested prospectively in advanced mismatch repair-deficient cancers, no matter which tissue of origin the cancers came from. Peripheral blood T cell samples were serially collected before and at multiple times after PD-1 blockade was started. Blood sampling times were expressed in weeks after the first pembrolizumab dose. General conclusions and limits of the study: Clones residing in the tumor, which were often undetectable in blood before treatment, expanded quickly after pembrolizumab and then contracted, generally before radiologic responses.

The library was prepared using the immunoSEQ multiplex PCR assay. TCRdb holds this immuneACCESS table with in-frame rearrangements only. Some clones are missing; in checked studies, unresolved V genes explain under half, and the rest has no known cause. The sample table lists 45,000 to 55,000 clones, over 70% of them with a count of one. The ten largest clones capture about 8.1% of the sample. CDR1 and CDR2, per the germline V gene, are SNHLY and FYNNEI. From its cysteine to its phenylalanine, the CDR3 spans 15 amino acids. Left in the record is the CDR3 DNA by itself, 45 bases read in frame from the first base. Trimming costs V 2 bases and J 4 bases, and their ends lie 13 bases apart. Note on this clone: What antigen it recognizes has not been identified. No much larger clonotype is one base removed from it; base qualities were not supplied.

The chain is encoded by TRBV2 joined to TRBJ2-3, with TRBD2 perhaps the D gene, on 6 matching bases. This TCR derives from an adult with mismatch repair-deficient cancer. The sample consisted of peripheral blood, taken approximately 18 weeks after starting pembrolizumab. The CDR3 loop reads CASSERPPGADTQYF. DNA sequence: TGTGCCAGCAGTGAACGTCCTCCGGGGGCAGATACGCAGTATTTT.